A selection of T cell receptor beta chains follows, all from one sample in a study of cytomegalovirus exposure and HLA in healthy donors. TCRdb's table, derived via immunoSEQ multiplex PCR, lists solely in-frame clones and lacks some. Of under 200,000 clones listed, about 90% are singletons. Sequencing input: PBMCs. These receptors all stem from a young woman in good health and CMV-seropositive. CDR3s include the opening cysteine and the closing phenylalanine or tryptophan. The D gene is left open where the match is weak. Clone size, where shown, is once, few, many, or a class for clones that have expanded.

. | . | TRBJ1-1 | TRBV4-3 | CASSQDPLGPTNTEAFF | TGCGCCAGCAGCCAAGACCCCCTGGGGCCAACGAACACTGAAGCTTTCTTT
. | TRBD2 | TRBJ2-3 | TRBV5-1 | CASSLGTSGSTDTQYF | TGCGCCAGCAGCTTGGGGACTAGCGGGAGCACAGATACGCAGTATTTT
. | . | TRBJ1-3 | TRBV6-5 | CASGRGKGNTIYF | TGTGCCAGCGGCCGGGGGAAGGGAAACACCATATATTTT
. | TRBD1 | TRBJ2-1 | TRBV4-1 | CASSQSRTGDSYNEQFF | TGCGCCAGCAGCCAATCTAGGACAGGGGACTCCTACAATGAGCAGTTCTTC
. | TRBD1 | TRBJ1-2 | TRBV6-6 | CASSPGTVYGYTF | TGTGCCAGCAGTCCCGGGACAGTATATGGCTACACCTTC
few | TRBD1 | TRBJ1-2 | TRBV10-3 | CAISEPGQGGGYTF | TGTGCCATCAGTGAGCCTGGACAGGGAGGAGGCTACACCTTC
. | TRBD1 | TRBJ2-2 | TRBV4-3 | CASSQAGGRTGELFF | TGCGCCAGCAGCCAGGCAGGGGGCCGCACCGGGGAGCTGTTTTTT
. | TRBD1 | TRBJ2-2 | TRBV28 | CASSQGQLNTGELFF | TGTGCCAGCAGCCAGGGACAGCTCAACACCGGGGAGCTGTTTTTT
. | TRBD2 | TRBJ2-7 | TRBV4-2 | CASSQGHSGTTYEQYF | TGTGCCAGCAGCCAAGGGCATAGCGGGACTACCTACGAGCAGTACTTC
. | . | TRBJ2-3 | TRBV11-2 | CASSLSGTSTDTQYF | TGTGCCAGCAGCTTATCCGGGACTAGCACAGATACGCAGTATTTT
. | TRBD1 | TRBJ2-7 | TRBV13 | CASSSDRGGEQYF | TGTGCCAGCAGCTCGGACAGGGGAGGTGAGCAGTACTTC
. | TRBD1 | TRBJ2-5 | TRBV2 | CASRGMRGLGTQYF | TGTGCCAGCAGAGGTATGAGGGGGCTGGGGACCCAGTACTTC
. | . | TRBJ1-5 | TRBV19 | CASTTSGMVQPQHF | TGTGCCAGTACCACCTCGGGGATGGTTCAGCCCCAGCATTTT
. | TRBD1 | TRBJ1-6 | TRBV6-5 | CASSLDRGRDSPLHF | TGTGCCAGCAGCCTCGACAGGGGACGCGATTCACCCCTCCACTTT
. | TRBD1 | TRBJ1-5 | TRBV28 | CASSRGGTGHQPQHF | TGTGCCAGCAGTCGGGGGGGGACAGGGCATCAGCCCCAGCATTTT
. | . | TRBJ2-7 | TRBV5-6 | CASSLAGGQYEQYF | TGTGCCAGCAGCTTGGCCGGGGGACAGTACGAGCAGTACTTC
once | TRBD2 | TRBJ2-5 | TRBV7-2 | CASSSQQTSGRKTQYF | TGTGCCAGCAGCTCCCAGCAGACTAGCGGGAGAAAGACCCAGTACTTC
. | TRBD1 | TRBJ2-7 | TRBV27 | CASSLTGGSYEQYF | TGTGCCAGCAGTTTAACAGGGGGTTCCTACGAGCAGTACTTC
. | TRBD2 | TRBJ2-1 | TRBV11-1 | CASSPRLAADNEQFF | TGTGCCAGCAGCCCTCGACTAGCGGCGGACAATGAGCAGTTCTTC
. | TRBD2 | TRBJ2-1 | TRBV13 | CASRLGLAGWGEQFF | TGTGCCAGCAGACTAGGACTAGCGGGATGGGGAGAGCAGTTCTTC
. | TRBD1 | TRBJ1-5 | TRBV5-6 | CASSLFPGQGTKSAQHF | TGTGCCAGCAGCTTGTTTCCCGGACAGGGAACCAAATCCGCCCAGCATTTT
. | TRBD2 | TRBJ2-1 | TRBV11-2 | CASSSSGTSGRGEQFF | TGTGCCAGCAGCTCTTCCGGGACTAGCGGGAGGGGTGAGCAGTTCTTC
. | . | TRBJ2-3 | TRBV5-6 | CASSLGAGASTDTQYF | TGTGCCAGCAGCTTGGGGGCGGGGGCTAGCACAGATACGCAGTATTTT
. | TRBD1 | TRBJ1-2 | TRBV6-1 | CASTETGGWGYTF | TGTGCCAGTACCGAGACAGGGGGCTGGGGCTACACCTTC
. | . | TRBJ1-2 | TRBV5-1 | CASKLNPSTGGGYTF | TGCGCCAGCAAACTTAACCCCTCCACGGGGGGTGGCTACACCTTC
. | . | TRBJ2-3 | TRBV5-1 | CASSLGGDTQYF | TGCGCCAGCAGCTTGGGCGGAGATACGCAGTATTTT
few | . | TRBJ2-2 | TRBV5-5 | CASSLASTGSGELFF | TGTGCCAGCAGCTTGGCTAGCACAGGGTCCGGGGAGCTGTTTTTT
. | TRBD2 | TRBJ2-5 | TRBV11-2 | CASSTLAGGRATQYF | TGTGCCAGCAGCACCCTAGCGGGGGGGCGGGCGACCCAGTACTTC
. | . | TRBJ2-7 | TRBV7-9 | CASSLGASYEQYF | TGTGCCAGCAGCTTAGGCGCTTCCTACGAGCAGTACTTC
. | TRBD1 | TRBJ2-7 | TRBV4-2 | CASSQDVGRGRRYEQYF | TGTGCCAGCAGCCAAGATGTCGGCAGGGGGCGCAGGTACGAGCAGTACTTC
few | . | TRBJ2-3 | TRBV18 | CASSPIADTQYF | TGTGCCAGCTCACCGATAGCAGATACGCAGTATTTT
. | TRBD2 | TRBJ2-7 | TRBV27 | CASSLRGVEYF | TGTGCCAGCAGTTTACGGGGGGTTGAGTACTTC
. | . | TRBJ1-1 | TRBV19 | CASSMGIRGNGAFF | TGTGCCAGTAGTATGGGGATTAGGGGTAATGGAGCTTTCTTT
. | TRBD1 | TRBJ2-1 | TRBV10-1 | CASSADRVGGDEQFF | TGCGCCAGCAGTGCTGACAGGGTAGGGGGCGATGAGCAGTTCTTC
. | TRBD1 | TRBJ2-7 | TRBV27 | CASSRFPGGSYEQYF | TGTGCCAGCAGTCGGTTTCCAGGGGGCTCCTACGAGCAGTACTTC
few | TRBD1 | TRBJ2-7 | TRBV18 | CASSTSPDRGYEQYF | TGTGCCAGCTCAACCTCGCCCGACAGGGGCTACGAGCAGTACTTC
. | . | TRBJ2-3 | TRBV5-4 | CASGLSGLTDTQYF | TGTGCCAGCGGACTTAGCGGACTCACAGATACGCAGTATTTT
. | TRBD1 | TRBJ1-2 | TRBV19 | CASSTPGQGARRYGYTF | TGTGCCAGTAGTACCCCGGGACAGGGAGCAAGGCGCTATGGCTACACCTTC
. | . | TRBJ1-3 | TRBV5-5 | CASATGSGNTIYF | TGTGCCAGCGCAACAGGCTCTGGAAACACCATATATTTT
. | TRBD1 | TRBJ1-1 | TRBV29-1 | CSVGGQGNTEAFF | TGCAGCGTCGGGGGACAGGGGAACACTGAAGCTTTCTTT
. | . | TRBJ2-5 | TRBV5-5 | CASSFAPDQETQYF | TGTGCCAGCAGCTTCGCCCCAGATCAAGAGACCCAGTACTTC
. | TRBD1 | TRBJ1-1 | TRBV7-9 | CASSPTGTVNTEAFF | TGTGCCAGCAGCCCAACCGGGACAGTCAACACTGAAGCTTTCTTT
. | TRBD1 | TRBJ1-2 | TRBV4-3 | CASSQDRDRALFNYGYTF | TGCGCCAGCAGCCAAGACCGGGACAGGGCACTTTTTAACTATGGCTACACCTTC
. | TRBD1 | TRBJ2-5 | TRBV19 | CASSIRTGTGEETQYF | TGTGCCAGTAGTATCCGAACCGGGACAGGGGAAGAGACCCAGTACTTC
. | . | TRBJ2-3 | TRBV7-2 | CASSFNRGWGTDTQYF | TGTGCCAGCAGCTTCAATAGAGGGTGGGGCACAGATACGCAGTATTTT
. | TRBD1 | TRBJ2-2 | TRBV7-6 | CASSSPGQVGTGELFF | TGTGCCAGCAGCTCCCCGGGACAGGTGGGCACCGGGGAGCTGTTTTTT